The 10 T cell receptor beta chains reported below all come from one sample, sequenced in a study of PD-1 blockade in mismatch repair-deficient tumors. Here immunoSEQ multiplex PCR was the method, and the copy in TCRdb shows in-frame clones only, minus some. Of over 100,000 clones in the sample, over 65% were seen once. The material was peripheral blood, obtained 60 to 65 weeks after starting pembrolizumab. The receptor source for this set is an adult with mismatch repair-deficient cancer.

This clone occurred a few times. This chain uses TRBV5-1 with TRBJ2-5; tentative D call: TRBD1 (5 bases). The CDR3 has 16 residues. Trimming pared 0 bases from V and 4 bases from J, leaving 16 bases between. Germline V gives CDR1 SGHRS, CDR2 YFSETQ. The chain's CDR3 is CASSLGVQGAIETQYF. The CDR3, as DNA: TGCGCCAGCAGCTTGGGGGTACAAGGGGCCATAGAGACCCAGTACTTC.

This chain connects TRBV6-5 to TRBJ2-7, with 9 positions matching TRBD2. This CDR3 region has 15 residues. Unmatched junction bases numbered 6, after V lost 6 bases and J lost 0 bases. CDR1 and CDR2 (germline): MNHEY, SVGAGI. The CDR3 is CASRLTSGSSYEQYF. The CDR3 coding sequence is TGTGCCAGCAGGCTGACTAGCGGAAGCTCCTACGAGCAGTACTTC.

This clone was counted ten times or more. This rearrangement joins TRBV6-5 to TRBJ2-5; D uncertain. V gave up 7 bases and J gave up 1 base, with 13 bases separating them. CDR1 and CDR2 from the germline V gene are MNHEY and SVGAGI. This CDR3 region has 14 residues. In DNA, the CDR3 is TGTGCCAGCACCTTCTCAGGAGCCCAAGAGACCCAGTACTTC. Translated, it gives CASTFSGAQETQYF.

About this clone: The junction and the germline gene differ at one end; a read error may be behind it. V gene TRBV20-1 combines with J gene TRBJ2-1, with D perhaps matching TRBD1 or TRBD2 (5 bases each). CDR1 DFQATT and CDR2 SNEGSKA come from the germline V gene (reference sequence). This CDR3 is 10 amino acids long. CDR3 sequence: CSAKSRESIF. CDR3 bases: TGCAGTGCAAAATCCAGGGAGTCGATCTTC.

This rearrangement joins TRBV11-2 to TRBJ2-2; D is undetermined. V shed 5 bases and J shed 7 bases, with 5 bases lying between them. Germline V gene data show CDR1 as SGHAT and CDR2 as FQNNGV. This CDR3 has 11 residues. DNA for the CDR3: TGTGCCAGCAGCCCCCTCGGGGAGCTGTTTTTT. Protein sequence: CASSPLGELFF.

This clone came up many times. The chain has TRBV6-5 and TRBJ1-2; no clear D gene. This CDR3 is 14 amino acids long. Trimming removed 6 bases from V and 5 bases from J, with 16 bases in between. Germline CDR1 reads MNHEY; CDR2 reads SVGAGI. CDR3 sequence reads: CASRRASRHYGYTF. CDR3 bases: TGTGCCAGCAGACGGGCGTCCCGACATTATGGCTACACCTTC.

This clone was found many times. The J gene is TRBJ2-1, the V gene TRBV14, with a tentative D call TRBD2 (6 bases). V was shortened by 1 base and J by 7 bases, with 11 bases between the two germline ends. The germline V gene encodes CDR1 SGHDN and CDR2 FVKESK. The length of the CDR3 is 14 residues. Here the CDR3 DNA reads TGTGCCAGCAGCCAAGGACTAGTCCCAAATGAGCAGTTCTTC. Translating it yields CASSQGLVPNEQFF.

This chain joins TRBV5-1 and TRBJ1-3; D ambiguous. Germline V CDR1 and CDR2: SGHRS, YFSETQ. The CDR3 consists of 15 residues. Trimming took 5 bases from V and 4 from J, leaving 16 bases between them. The CDR3 is CASRPIDRGGNTIYF. Written as DNA, the CDR3 is TGCGCCAGCAGACCGATTGATCGCGGAGGAAACACCATATATTTT.

The chain is built from TRBV10-3 and TRBJ2-2, with 8 bases fitting TRBD1. V was pared by 4 bases and J by 1 base, with 5 bases of the junction left unmatched. CDR1 is ENHRY and CDR2 is SYGVKD in the germline V gene. The CDR3 has 16 residues. The CDR3 DNA reads TGTGCCATCAGTGCGTCAGGGGGCATGAACACCGGGGAGCTGTTTTTT. Translated: CAISASGGMNTGELFF.

The chain links TRBV30 to TRBJ1-1, with D tentatively TRBD1 (6 bases). This CDR3 is built from 11 residues. Germline V gene sequence: CDR1 GTSNPN, CDR2 SVGIG (reference sequence). V lost 5 bases and J 4 bases, leaving 8 bases between the germline ends. This CDR3 is CAWSGVTEAFF. The CDR3 DNA is TGTGCCTGGTCAGGGGTCACTGAAGCTTTCTTT. Combining the CDR3 with reference TRBV30 and TRBJ1-1 gives the whole variable domain SQTIHQWPATLVQPVGSPLSLECTVEGTSNPNLYWYRQAAGRGLQLLFYSVGIGQISSEVPQNLSASRPQDRQFILSSKKLLLSDSGFYLCAWSGVTEAFFGQGTRLTVV.